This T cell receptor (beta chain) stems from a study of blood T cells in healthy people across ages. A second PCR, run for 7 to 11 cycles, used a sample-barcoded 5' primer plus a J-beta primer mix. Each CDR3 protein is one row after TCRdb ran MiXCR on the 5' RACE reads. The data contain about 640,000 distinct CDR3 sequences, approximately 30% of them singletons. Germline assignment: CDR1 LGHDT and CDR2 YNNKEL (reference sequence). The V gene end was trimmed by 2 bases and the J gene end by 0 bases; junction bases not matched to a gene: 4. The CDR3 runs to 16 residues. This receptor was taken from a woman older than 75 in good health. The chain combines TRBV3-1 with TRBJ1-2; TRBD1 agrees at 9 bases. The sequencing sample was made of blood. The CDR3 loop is CASSQWDRASNYGYTF. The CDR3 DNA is TGTGCCAGCAGCCAATGGGACAGGGCTTCTAACTATGGCTACACCTTC.